The T cell receptor (beta chain) under discussion was sequenced for a study of T cells expressing NK-cell markers. Study-wide context: Repertoires of TCR beta were obtained from T cells sorted as CD3+CD56+NKG2C+, CD3+CD56+NKG2C- and CD3+CD56-NKG2C+. There were seven HCMV-seropositive donors and one seronegative donor among the eight sequenced. Notes on the study in general: In several donors, dominant clonotypes made up about 28.3-60.1% of CD3+CD56-NKG2C+ cells.

Of note for this clonotype: Its antigen is unidentified.

With UMIs, 5'RACE template switching was used to make TCR beta cDNA. TCRdb reworked the 5' RACE reads into one entry per CDR3 protein, no DNA. The sample table includes 500,000 to 700,000 distinct CDR3 sequences. Sequenced sample: blood T cells: a sorted CD56 or NKG2C T cell subset, CD4+ or CD8+ T cells, or bulk PBMC T cells (not recorded which). The origin of this receptor is a man between 18 and 29 years old in good health.

The chain's CDR3 is CASSQVKWTGELFF. V usage is TRBV4-2 and J usage is TRBJ2-2. CDR1 and CDR2 from the germline V gene are LGHNA and YNFKEQ. The length of the CDR3 is 14 residues.